This T cell receptor beta chain came from a study of beta chain features in type 1 diabetes. Regarding the study as a whole: Moderately but significantly shorter TCRB CDR3s were found in Type 1 diabetes patients in all four CD4+ subsets.

This CDR3 contains 16 residues. Trimming at V came to 2 bases and at J to 0 bases, leaving 3 bases not matched to a gene. Per germline, CDR1 MNHEY and CDR2 SMNVEV (reference sequence). With regard to this clone: Its antigen is currently unknown.

TCRB transcripts that were expressed got sequenced, as all of the isolated RNA had been reverse transcribed. The repertoire was sequenced with immunoSEQ multiplex PCR; TCRdb's copy has only in-frame clones and lacks some. Counted here are 640,000 or so clones, around an eighth occurring once; the ten biggest clones make up approximately 0.022%. In total, each donor contributed a single heparinised blood draw that averaged around 100 mL. Central memory, naive, regulatory and stem cell-like memory CD4+ cells were sorted by CD45RO/CCR7/CD25/CD127/CD95/CD27. The chain joins TRBV27 to TRBJ2-5, with TRBD2 matching over 10 bases. Sequenced: naive CD4+ T cells from blood. The receptor comes from a man younger than 35 with type 1 diabetes. The DNA of the CDR3 is TGTGCCAGCAGTTTAAGTAGCGGGGGGAACCAAGAGACCCAGTACTTC. Translation: CASSLSSGGNQETQYF.